Each of the 23 T cell receptor beta chains below was sequenced from the same sample in a study of T cell responses to AZD1222 COVID-19 vaccine. The data were produced by immunoSEQ multiplex PCR, yet TCRdb's version contains in-frame clones alone and is incomplete. The data show tens of thousands of clones, with 86% seen just once and 10% to 13% held by the top ten. The sample consisted of peripheral blood, taken on day 0 of AZD1222 vaccination. The receptors here all came from an adult in good health.

The rearrangement joins TRBV3-1 (or the pseudogene TRBV3-2) to TRBJ2-2; D might be TRBD2 (6 bases). The CDR3 consists of 15 residues. Germline CDR1 reads LGHDT; CDR2 reads YNNKEL (reference sequence). V lost 3 bases and J lost 2, with 10 bases in between. The CDR3 bases are TGTGCCAGCAGCCATACTAGCCGAAACACCGGGGAGCTGTTTTTT. It yields the protein CASSHTSRNTGELFF.

The chain combines TRBV24-1 with TRBJ2-1; 7 bases align to TRBD2. The CDR3 sequence is 16 residues long. Looked up from germline, CDR1 is KGHDR and CDR2 is SFDVKD. The ends lost 9 bases at V and 0 bases at J; junction bases unmatched: 10. This CDR3 is CATGIAGLSSYNEQFF. The CDR3 DNA sequence: TGTGCCACCGGTATAGCGGGTCTTAGCTCCTACAATGAGCAGTTCTTC.

CDR3: CASSGTTGVQETQYF. CDR3 DNA: TGCGCCAGCAGCGGGACCACAGGGGTCCAAGAGACCCAGTACTTC. The rearrangement links TRBV5-1 to TRBJ2-5, with TRBD1 matching 7 bases. CDR3 length: 15 amino acids. J was trimmed by 1 base and V by 4 bases; bases with no gene match: 7. In germline, CDR1 is SGHRS, CDR2 YFSETQ.

This chain connects TRBV5-5 to TRBJ1-1, with D uncertain. The CDR3 length is 12 residues. Germline CDR1 is SGHKS and CDR2 is YYEKEE (reference sequence). V shed 4 bases and J shed 5 bases, with 9 bases lying between them. The CDR3 here is CASSHTLTEAFF. The CDR3 bases are TGTGCCAGCAGCCACACTCTAACTGAAGCTTTCTTT.

This rearrangement joins TRBV27 to TRBJ2-3, with TRBD2 matching 13 bases. V dropped 5 bases and J dropped 4; count of bases not matched to a gene: 15. Germline V gene data show CDR1 as MNHEY and CDR2 as SMNVEV (reference sequence). CDR3 size: 19 residues. CDR3 sequence reads: CASSPYGTSGVWSADTQYF. The CDR3 nucleotides are TGTGCCAGCAGTCCCTACGGGACTAGCGGGGTTTGGAGCGCAGATACGCAGTATTTT.

This clone was seen once. The chain links TRBV6-5 to TRBJ2-2; TRBD2 matches 11 bases. The CDR3 has 15 amino acids. The germline V gene encodes CDR1 MNHEY and CDR2 SVGAGI. V trimming: 7 bases; J trimming: 2 bases; junction bases outside the gene matches: 3. The CDR3: CASTRLAGNTGELFF. CDR3 bases: TGTGCCAGCACTAGACTAGCGGGAAACACCGGGGAGCTGTTTTTT.

The chain employs TRBV3-1 (or the pseudogene TRBV3-2) and TRBJ1-5, with a tentative D call TRBD1 (6 bases). Between the trimmed V and J ends, which lost 2 bases and 8 bases, there was a span of 22 bases. Germline CDR1 LGHDT, CDR2 YNNKEL (reference sequence). CDR3 length: 17 amino acids. The CDR3 region has the DNA TGTGCCAGCAGCCAATTTCCGACAGGTTCCTCATCAGAGCCCCAGCATTTT. This codes for CASSQFPTGSSSEPQHF.

The chain carries TRBV7-2 and TRBJ2-7; TRBD2 matches 11 bases. Germline V gene sequence: CDR1 SGHTA, CDR2 FQGNSA. With V trimmed by 1 base and J by 0 bases, 8 bases remained unmatched. The CDR3 consists of 18 residues. Written as DNA, the CDR3 is TGTGCCAGCAGCTTAGGTCTCGGGCTAGCGGGGGGCTCCTACGAGCAGTACTTC. It translates to CASSLGLGLAGGSYEQYF.

V usage is TRBV3-1 (or the pseudogene TRBV3-2) and J usage is TRBJ2-7; TRBD2 matches 11 bases. V gave up 5 bases and J gave up 5 bases; unmatched junction bases: 5. From germline, CDR1 is LGHDT and CDR2 YNNKEL (reference sequence). The CDR3 covers 14 residues. CDR3 region: CASSIGTSGNEQYF. The CDR3 DNA reads TGTGCCAGCAGCATCGGGACTAGCGGCAACGAGCAGTACTTC.

The V and J genes are TRBV6-5 and TRBJ1-5, with a weak D call TRBD1 (5 bases). V dropped 6 bases and J dropped 9 bases, with 21 bases sitting between them. The CDR3 extends over 15 amino acids. CDR1 and CDR2 (germline): MNHEY, SVGAGI. CDR3 loop: CASREGDSTSRPQHF. CDR3 sequence (DNA): TGTGCCAGCAGAGAGGGAGACAGTACGTCTAGGCCCCAGCATTTT.

V is TRBV7-8 and J is TRBJ1-5; tentative D call: TRBD1 (6 bases). The CDR3 is 16 amino acids. Trimming shortened V by 4 bases and J by 5 bases, and 18 bases separated the two germline ends. Germline values: CDR1 SGHVS, CDR2 FQNEAQ. For the CDR3, the DNA is TGTGCCAGCAGCTCCATAACGACAGGCTACGATCAGCCCCAGCATTTT. Amino acid sequence: CASSSITTGYDQPQHF.

The chain links TRBV5-5 to TRBJ2-7; 9 nucleotides match TRBD2. The germline CDR1 and CDR2 sequences are SGHKS and YYEKEE (reference sequence). V shed 5 bases and J 4 bases; nucleotides not matched to a gene: 10. The CDR3 covers 15 residues. The CDR3 DNA follows: TGTGCCAGCAGAAGACTAGCGGAGGGACCATACGAGCAGTACTTC. This translates into CASRRLAEGPYEQYF.

The rearrangement uses TRBV19 and TRBJ1-1; possible D gene TRBD1, 5 bases. Per germline, CDR1 LNHDA and CDR2 SQIVND (reference sequence). CDR3 size: 17 residues. V lost 6 bases, J lost 4 bases, and 24 bases lay in between. CDR3 DNA: TGTGCCAGTAGACGGCCCCAGGGTACAGTTGTAGGCACTGAAGCTTTCTTT. Translating gives CASRRPQGTVVGTEAFF.

A single count supports this clone. This sequence joins TRBV5-1 and TRBJ2-1; 8 nucleotides align to TRBD2. In germline, CDR1 is SGHRS, CDR2 YFSETQ. V dropped 3 bases and J dropped 9; count of bases not matched to a gene: 14. CDR3 size: 16 residues. In DNA, the CDR3 is TGCGCCAGCAGCTGGGGGGCGAGCGGGAGAAGCATTGAGCAGTTCTTC. Translation: CASSWGASGRSIEQFF.

The genes are TRBV28 and TRBJ1-3; a possible D gene is TRBD1 (6 bases). This CDR3 is built from 16 residues. Germline loops: CDR1 MDHEN, CDR2 SYDVKM. Trimming took 2 bases from V and 0 from J, leaving 11 bases between them. The CDR3 reads CASSLNQGISGNTIYF. The CDR3 DNA reads as TGTGCCAGCAGTTTAAACCAGGGGATCTCTGGAAACACCATATATTTT.

This chain joins TRBV2 and TRBJ2-7; possibly TRBD1 for D (6 bases). The CDR3 is 14 amino acids. CDR1 is SNHLY and CDR2 is FYNNEI in the germline V gene. Trimming stripped 6 bases from V and 4 bases from J, with 16 bases between. DNA for the CDR3: TGTGCCAGCAGAAGGCAGGGGCCCTTTTACGAGCAGTACTTC. Protein product: CASRRQGPFYEQYF.

This sequence joins TRBV7-2 and TRBJ1-1; D uncertain. Germline loops: CDR1 SGHTA, CDR2 FQGNSA. The CDR3 runs to 14 residues. Between the trimmed V and J ends, which lost 2 bases and 1 base, there was a span of 8 bases. The CDR3 loop is CASSLFGENTEAFF. CDR3 nucleotide sequence: TGTGCCAGCAGCTTATTCGGCGAGAACACTGAAGCTTTCTTT.

CDR3 amino acids: CASTIRLAEETQYF. The DNA of the CDR3 is TGTGCCAGCACTATAAGGCTAGCGGAAGAGACCCAGTACTTC. The chain has TRBV2 and TRBJ2-5; 7 bases are a match to TRBD2. Germline CDR1 SNHLY, CDR2 FYNNEI. There are 14 residues in the CDR3. With 7 bases clipped from V and 3 bases from J, the junction kept 8 bases outside the gene matches. Full variable domain (missing parts from reference TRBV2 and TRBJ2-5): EPEVTQTPSHQVTQMGQEVILRCVPISNHLYFYWYRQILGQKVEFLVSFYNNEISEKSEIFDDQFSVERPDGSNFTLKIRSTKLEDSAMYFCASTIRLAEETQYFGPGTRLLVL.

The chain uses TRBV7-2 and TRBJ1-2; possibly TRBD1 for D (5 bases). The CDR3 consists of 14 residues. The germline V gene has CDR1 SGHTA and CDR2 FQGNSA. V was clipped by 3 bases and J by 8 bases, with 16 bases between them. The CDR3 DNA reads TGTGCCAGCAGCTTGTCGGGGGGACTTGAGGGCTACACCTTC. It yields the protein CASSLSGGLEGYTF.

This chain links TRBV7-2 with TRBJ2-2; 7 bases agree with TRBD2. This CDR3 has 14 amino acids. V shed 5 bases and J 3 bases; nucleotides not matched to a gene: 3. From germline, CDR1 is SGHTA and CDR2 FQGNSA. CDR3 region: CASSAGVYTGELFF. DNA for the CDR3: TGTGCCAGCAGCGCGGGGGTGTACACCGGGGAGCTGTTTTTT.

The V gene is TRBV5-1, the J gene TRBJ1-1; no firm D call. With 3 bases removed from V and 3 bases from J, the gap between germline ends came to 9 bases. The CDR3 covers 13 residues. Germline V lookup: CDR1 SGHRS, CDR2 YFSETQ. The CDR3 spells CASSSDVDTEAFF. CDR3 in DNA: TGCGCCAGCAGCTCTGACGTAGACACTGAAGCTTTCTTT.

The chain has TRBV4-1 and TRBJ1-1; a weak D match, TRBD1 (5 bases). Per germline, CDR1 MGHRA and CDR2 YSYEKL. The CDR3 spans 14 residues. Between the trimmed V and J ends, which lost 0 bases and 5 bases, there was a span of 10 bases. This chain's CDR3 is CASSQDRGLTEAFF. The CDR3, as DNA: TGCGCCAGCAGCCAAGATCGGGGGTTAACTGAAGCTTTCTTT.

This clone occurred once. The rearrangement uses TRBV3-1 (or the pseudogene TRBV3-2) and TRBJ1-5; D is ambiguous. Germline V gene sequence: CDR1 LGHDT, CDR2 YNNKEL (reference sequence). The CDR3 is made up of 12 amino acids. Trimming took 1 base from V and 9 from J, leaving 7 bases between them. The CDR3 sequence is CASSQGDRPQHF. CDR3 in DNA: TGTGCCAGCAGCCAAGGAGATAGGCCCCAGCATTTT.